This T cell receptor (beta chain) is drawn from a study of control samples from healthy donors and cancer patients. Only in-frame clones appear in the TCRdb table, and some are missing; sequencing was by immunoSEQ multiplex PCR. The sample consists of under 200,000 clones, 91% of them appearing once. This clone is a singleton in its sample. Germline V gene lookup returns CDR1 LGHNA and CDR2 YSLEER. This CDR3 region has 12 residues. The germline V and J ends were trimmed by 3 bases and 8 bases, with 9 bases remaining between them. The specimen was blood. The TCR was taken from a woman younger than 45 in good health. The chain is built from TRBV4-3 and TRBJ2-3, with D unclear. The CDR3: CASSQELGTQYF. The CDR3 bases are TGCGCCAGCAGCCAGGAGTTGGGTACGCAGTATTTT.